The next 9 T cell receptor beta chains were all read from a single sample in a study of T cell responses to AZD1222 COVID-19 vaccine. The assay was immunoSEQ multiplex PCR, and TCRdb's table has in-frame clones only and misses some. The table records about 120,000 clones, just under 95% of them present only once. The sample in question was peripheral blood, obtained on day 0 of AZD1222 vaccination. The receptors were sampled from an adult in good health.

J is TRBJ2-1 and V is TRBV5-8; 7 nucleotides match TRBD1. The J segment lost 6 bases and the V segment lost 0 bases, leaving 15 bases of the junction unmatched. In germline, CDR1 is SGHTS, CDR2 YDEGEE. The CDR3 is made up of 18 amino acids. The CDR3 nucleotides read TGTGCCAGCAGCTTGGGCGGCCGGGACACCCCAGGGGGCAATGAGCAGTTCTTC. Translating it yields CASSLGGRDTPGGNEQFF.

The table lists this clone with a few counts. V usage is TRBV19 and J usage is TRBJ1-6; no definite D call. The CDR3 is 12 amino acids. The germline gives CDR1 LNHDA, CDR2 SQIVND (reference sequence). The V end was cut by 3 bases, the J end by 7 bases, with 4 bases between. The CDR3: CASSIANSPLHF. The CDR3 DNA reads TGTGCCAGTAGTATCGCGAATTCACCCCTCCACTTT.

V and J are TRBV5-4 and TRBJ2-1; D gene uncertain. The germline CDR1 and CDR2 sequences are SGHNT and YYREEE (reference sequence). The length of the CDR3 is 15 residues. Deletions cut 5 bases from V and 10 bases from J, with 22 bases between. CDR3 sequence reads: CASSSAGSGHWEQFF. As DNA, the CDR3 is TGTGCCAGCAGTTCAGCCGGGTCCGGGCATTGGGAGCAGTTCTTC.

The chain links TRBV5-1 to TRBJ2-7; 10 bases are a match to TRBD2. Germline V gene sequence: CDR1 SGHRS, CDR2 YFSETQ. Unmatched junction bases numbered 4, after V lost 0 bases and J lost 4 bases. CDR3 length equals 15 residues. CDR3 DNA: TGCGCCAGCAGCTTGGCTAGCGGGAGTGTGTACGAGCAGTACTTC. Its protein product is CASSLASGSVYEQYF.

The chain carries TRBV5-6 and TRBJ2-5, with D maybe TRBD2 (5 bases). Per the germline V gene, CDR1 is SGHDT and CDR2 is YYEEEE. V was clipped by 3 bases and J by 5 bases, with 5 bases between them. This CDR3 contains 11 residues. The CDR3 loop is CASSWEETQYF. The CDR3 coding sequence is TGTGCCAGCAGCTGGGAGGAGACCCAGTACTTC.

CDR3 protein: CASSLDRRGLGRTGELFF. DNA of the CDR3: TGTGCCAGCAGTTTAGACCGCAGGGGTCTGGGTCGTACCGGGGAGCTGTTTTTT. The chain uses TRBV27 and TRBJ2-2; possible D gene TRBD1, 6 bases. The length of the CDR3 is 18 residues. Per the germline V gene, CDR1 is MNHEY and CDR2 is SMNVEV (reference sequence). V was cut by 2 bases and J by 5 bases, with 21 bases left in between.

The chain combines TRBV12-3 or TRBV12-4 with TRBJ1-1, with unresolved D. Between the trimmed V and J ends, which lost 3 bases and 6 bases, there was a span of 8 bases. This CDR3 is built from 12 residues. The CDR3 protein is CASSLGFAEAFF. The CDR3 bases are TGTGCCAGCAGTTTGGGGTTCGCTGAAGCTTTCTTT.

The chain combines TRBV28 with TRBJ1-4, with 7 bases aligning to TRBD1. CDR1 is MDHEN and CDR2 is SYDVKM in the germline V gene. The CDR3 runs 14 residues. V dropped 5 bases and J dropped 8; count of bases not matched to a gene: 8. CDR3 DNA: TGTGCCAGCAGTGTTAGAGGGGGCGGGGAAAAACTGTTTTTT. Encoded protein: CASSVRGGGEKLFF.

This clone was detected only a few times. The rearrangement joins TRBV27 to TRBJ2-1; D remains ambiguous. Trimming took 3 bases from V and 0 from J, leaving 3 bases between them. Germline V gives CDR1 MNHEY, CDR2 SMNVEV (reference sequence). The CDR3 has 13 residues. The CDR3 nucleotides read TGTGCCAGCAGTTTCAGCTCCTACAATGAGCAGTTCTTC. Translating it yields CASSFSSYNEQFF.